The entry below describes one T cell receptor (beta chain). This clone's antigen is unknown. No base qualities exist here, and no much larger clone lies one base off it. RNA was extracted using the RNeasy kit, and about 0.5 to 1 microgram was reverse transcribed with random hexamers. The immunoSEQ multiplex PCR assay, covering 54 Vbeta and 13 Jbeta segments, was used to amplify TCR beta CDR3 regions. To correct PCR amplification bias, a synthetic template baseline was used for both primer optimization and computational correction. Per the original workflow: Reads were assigned to V, D and J genes according to IMGT and analyzed in immunoSEQ Analyzer, with only productive sequences retained. To calculate clonality, Shannon entropy was normalized by log2 of the number of productive unique sequences and then subtracted from one. Public and private clones were assessed among the 100 most prevalent clones of each patient and control. Susac-specific clones were defined as absent from healthy and MS cohorts, approximately 1,000 published viral clones and other ImmuneACCESS disease sequences. Starting from the raw public reads, TCRdb applied fastp trimming at Q25, assembled clones with MiXCR and retained in-frame beta chains. Each record represents a unique CDR3 protein, reported with the most common genes and DNA among its rows. For this entry, the V and J calls and clone size follow TCRdb and not the study's own pipeline. This sample is represented by about 130,000 distinct CDR3 sequences; 90% to 95% of them were singletons. The ten biggest clones cover over 0.1% of the sample.

The data were taken from a study of CD8 T cells in Susac syndrome (dated by TCRdb to the late 2010s). In the study overall: Whether CD8+ T cell activation and differentiation in Susac syndrome was antigen driven was tested using repertoire sequencing. On the study overall, not on this receptor specifically: The TCR sequencing and HLA analysis was acknowledged to have included a relatively small number of individuals.

High-throughput TCR beta sequencing profiled peripheral blood CD8+ and CD4+ T cells from healthy donors, Susac syndrome patients and multiple sclerosis patients. Healthy donors were age- and sex-matched controls. Bulk CD8+ and CD4+ T cells were purified by magnetic negative isolation, while CD8+ TEMRA cells were enriched using FACS. Blood was collected in EDTA tubes and processed within 24 hours, with PBMCs isolated through density gradient centrifugation. PBMCs intended for TCR sequencing were cryopreserved in liquid nitrogen and thawed later in a water bath at 37 degrees C. The sorted or isolated CD4+, CD8+ and CD8+ TEMRA cells had a purity of 90% or higher. CDR1 is given as SNHLY and CDR2 as FYNNEI, both from the germline V gene. The CDR3 goes from the cysteine to the phenylalanine over 13 residues. Here the CDR3 DNA is all that survives: 39 bases in frame from base 1. V was cut back by 3 bases and J by 8 bases, leaving a gap of 11 bases between them.

The V and J genes are TRBV2 and TRBJ2-1; tentative D gene TRBD2, with 5 bases matching. The source material was CD4+ T cells from PBMCs. The clonotype comes from a human donor in good health. The nucleotide sequence is TGTGCCAGCAGTGACGGACTGGGCGATGAGCAGTTCTTC. Its protein is CASSDGLGDEQFF.